This entry lists 13 T cell receptor beta chains sequenced from one sample in a study of graft-versus-host responses after intestinal transplantation. From the graft tissue, intraepithelial and lamina propria lymphocytes were released through processing. The table came from immunoSEQ multiplex PCR; TCRdb's copy has only in-frame clones and leaves some out. The data show about 2,000 clones, about 85% seen once. The specimen comprised ileum tissue, sampled 55 to 60 days after intestinal transplant. The receptors were gathered from a human patient who received an intestinal transplant, so some T cells may come from the graft donor.

The rearrangement joins TRBV20-1 to TRBJ2-1; 9 positions agree with TRBD2. The CDR3 sequence is 11 residues long. V lost 5 bases to trimming and J lost 14 bases; unmatched junction nucleotides: 7. Germline CDR1 is DFQATT and CDR2 is SNEGSKA (reference sequence). CDR3 nucleotides: TGCAGTGCTCCTAGCGGGGTGAAGGAGTTCTTC. It is translated as CSAPSGVKEFF.

This clone occurred once. This rearrangement joins TRBV27 to TRBJ2-7; perhaps TRBD1 as D (6 bases). The V and J ends lost 4 bases and 2 bases respectively, with 15 bases between them. This CDR3 has 15 residues. CDR1 and CDR2 (germline): MNHEY, SMNVEV (reference sequence). In DNA, the CDR3 is TGTGCCAGCAGTTCGGACAGCCGAGGCACCTACGAGCAGTACTTC. Protein sequence: CASSSDSRGTYEQYF.

This clone occurred once. The genes are TRBV12-5 and TRBJ1-4; the match to TRBD1 covers 11 bases. Germline assignment: CDR1 LGHNT and CDR2 FRNRAP. The CDR3 loop spans 15 amino acids. Trimming cost V 2 bases and J 8 bases; bases outside gene matches: 4. Here the CDR3 reads CASGLNGTGGEKLFF. The DNA of the CDR3 is TGTGCTAGTGGTTTGAATGGGACAGGGGGAGAAAAACTGTTTTTT.

On this clone: This CDR3 is also generated by other DNA sequences in the sample. V is TRBV4-2 and J is TRBJ2-5; D might be TRBD1 or TRBD2, each matching 5 bases. V shed 0 bases and J shed 2 bases, with 7 bases lying between them. Germline CDR1 reads LGHNA; CDR2 reads YNFKEQ. This CDR3 contains 14 residues. The CDR3 DNA is TGTGCCAGCAGCCAAGATTGGGGGCAAGAGACCCAGTACTTC. This encodes CASSQDWGQETQYF.

As DNA, the CDR3 is TGTGCCAGCTCACCCTCGGGTCTGCATGAAGCTTTCTTT. Protein: CASSPSGLHEAFF. The chain uses TRBV18 and TRBJ1-1; D is undetermined. The CDR3 is 13 amino acids. The ends were cut back, 3 bases at V and 7 bases at J, with 12 bases in the middle. The germline V gene encodes CDR1 KGHSH and CDR2 LQKENI. Supplemented by reference TRBV18 and TRBJ1-1, the full variable domain reads NAGVMQNPRHLVRRRGQEARLRCSPMKGHSHVYWYRQLPEEGLKFMVYLQKENIIDESGMPKERFSAEFPKEGPSILRIQQVVRGDSAAYFCASSPSGLHEAFFGQGTRLTVV.

The chain carries TRBV6-5 and TRBJ2-7, with TRBD2 matching 7 bases. CDR3 length: 13 amino acids. The germline V gene has CDR1 MNHEY and CDR2 SVGAGI. V was clipped by 5 bases and J by 4 bases; unmatched bases: 5. The CDR3 sequence is CASSAEAGYEQYF. The CDR3 DNA reads TGTGCCAGCAGTGCTGAAGCGGGGTACGAGCAGTACTTC.

J is TRBJ1-4 and V is TRBV6-1; 7 bases agree with TRBD1. This CDR3 spans 11 amino acids. Trimming took 7 bases from V and 13 from J; bases not matched to a gene: 6. Germline V gene lookup returns CDR1 MNHNS and CDR2 SASEGT. The CDR3 bases are TGTGCCAGCATCTGGGACAGACGACTGTTTTTT. This translates into CASIWDRRLFF.

This rearrangement joins TRBV9 to TRBJ2-1; perhaps TRBD2 as D (7 bases). The V and J ends lost 0 bases and 5 bases respectively, with 12 bases between them. CDR3 length: 15 residues. The germline V gene has CDR1 SGDLS and CDR2 YYNGEE. The CDR3 nucleotides are TGTGCCAGCAGCGTAGAGGGGGGGAGCAACAATGAGCAGTTCTTC. Its translation is CASSVEGGSNNEQFF. The whole variable domain, filled in from reference TRBV9 and TRBJ2-1, reads DSGVTQTPKHLITATGQRVTLRCSPRSGDLSVYWYQQSLDQGLQFLIQYYNGEERAKGNILERFSAQQFPDLHSELNLSSLELGDSALYFCASSVEGGSNNEQFFGPGTRLTVL.

The chain combines TRBV25-1 with TRBJ2-7, with TRBD2 as a possible D gene (6 bases). Germline CDR1 MGHDK, CDR2 SYGVNS. The CDR3 totals 17 residues. V shed 3 bases and J shed 2 bases, with 20 bases lying between them. CDR3 in amino acids: CASSEYRGKGGAYEQYF. Here the CDR3 DNA reads TGTGCCAGCAGTGAGTACCGGGGGAAGGGTGGGGCCTACGAGCAGTACTTC.

The chain recombines TRBV6-9 with TRBJ2-5, with D uncertain. Germline CDR1 reads MNHGY; CDR2 reads SVAAGI. V gave up 3 bases and J gave up 4 bases, with 12 bases separating them. The CDR3 is 14 residues long. The CDR3 reads CASSYVALIETQYF. In nucleotides, the CDR3 is TGTGCCAGCAGTTACGTAGCATTAATAGAGACCCAGTACTTC.

The rearrangement joins TRBV7-9 to TRBJ1-3; a weak D match, TRBD1 (5 bases). The CDR3 extends over 18 amino acids. Looked up from germline, CDR1 is SEHNR and CDR2 is FQNEAQ (reference sequence). Trimming took 4 bases from V and 0 from J, leaving 19 bases between them. The DNA of the CDR3 is TGTGCCAGCAGCTCGCGAAATTCGGACATGGGCTCTGGAAACACCATATATTTT. Its translation: CASSSRNSDMGSGNTIYF. Full variable domain (outside the CDR3, taken from reference TRBV7-9 and TRBJ1-3): DTGVSQNPRHKITKRGQNVTFRCDPISEHNRLYWYRQTLGQGPEFLTYFQNEAQLEKSRLLSDRFSAERPKGSFSTLEIQRTEQGDSAMYLCASSSRNSDMGSGNTIYFGEGSWLTVV.

This rearrangement joins TRBV6-5 to TRBJ1-3; D not certain. Germline lookup yields CDR1 MNHEY and CDR2 SVGAGI. V was cut by 10 bases and J by 0 bases, with 7 bases left in between. CDR3 length: 12 amino acids. Here the CDR3 reads CATSNSGNTIYF. DNA of the CDR3: TGTGCCACCTCGAACTCTGGAAACACCATATATTTT.

The rearrangement joins TRBV28 to TRBJ1-2; D call uncertain. This CDR3 has 13 amino acids. Germline values: CDR1 MDHEN, CDR2 SYDVKM. V gave up 7 bases and J gave up 4 bases, with 13 bases separating them. The chain's CDR3 is CASKWEGGYGYTF. Here the CDR3 DNA reads TGTGCCAGCAAGTGGGAGGGAGGCTATGGCTACACCTTC.